The present TCR beta chain was sequenced within a study of T cell responses to AZD1222 COVID-19 vaccine. Broader study findings: No day 14 peak samples; only post-peak repertoires were characterized. Clonal diversity was possibly underestimated, and the donors were mostly white British, with more females.

Remarks on this clone: Its antigen remains unknown.

The CDR3 is made up of 14 amino acids. The germline gives CDR1 LNHDA, CDR2 SQIVND (reference sequence). V dropped 6 bases and J dropped 3 bases, with 12 bases sitting between them. Sequenced by immunoSEQ multiplex PCR; TCRdb stores in-frame clones only, minus some. This table has roughly 130,000 clones, 90% to 95% appearing once. This chain connects TRBV19 to TRBJ2-1; D is perhaps TRBD1 (5 bases). The material was peripheral blood, obtained on day 0 of AZD1222 vaccination. The clonotype was recovered from an adult in good health. The DNA of the CDR3 is TGTGCCAGTAGGTCACCAGGGATCTACAATGAGCAGTTCTTC. Its protein product is CASRSPGIYNEQFF.